The sequence of this T cell receptor beta chain was determined in a study of cytomegalovirus exposure and HLA in healthy donors. Study conclusions and caveats: Sequencing likely caused a cluster of highly shared sequence variants. Later analysis identified a missense DCLRE1C variant that was linked to TCR beta V- and J-gene trimming.

As for this clone: Its antigen is still unknown.

J was trimmed by 5 bases and V by 9 bases; bases with no gene match: 6. The germline V gene has CDR1 ENHRY and CDR2 SYGVKD. This CDR3 spans 15 amino acids. PCR used 60 Vbeta primers and 13 Jbeta primers. The repertoire was sequenced with immunoSEQ multiplex PCR; TCRdb's copy has only in-frame clones and lacks some. The repertoire holds 120,000 to 150,000 clones, about 76% seen once, with approximately 4% in the top ten. The source material was PBMCs. The chain couples TRBV10-3 to TRBJ2-2; 13 bases match TRBD2. This clonotype originated in a man younger than 30 in good health and CMV-seronegative. CDR3 sequence: CAMKLAGGPTGELFF. The CDR3 DNA reads TGTGCCATGAAACTAGCGGGAGGGCCGACCGGGGAGCTGTTTTTT.